This T cell receptor (beta chain) was obtained from a study of blood T cell repertoires in COVID-19. The overall study: Acute and convalescent COVID-19 samples came from the United States, Italy and Spain. Sample material is recorded as cDNA or gDNA derived from T cells, B-cell-depleted T cells, or PBMCs.

Only in-frame clones appear in the TCRdb table, and some are missing; sequencing was by immunoSEQ multiplex PCR. The sample yields fewer than 350,000 clones, around 88% seen once. V lost 3 bases to trimming and J lost 5 bases, with 12 bases between them. CDR3 size: 15 residues. Germline loops: CDR1 SGHKS, CDR2 YYEKEE (reference sequence). The clonotype originates from a woman aged 30 to 39 who had recovered from COVID-19. This chain joins TRBV5-5 and TRBJ1-6, with D hard to call. Input material: peripheral blood. CDR3 sequence reads: CASSWLARNNSPLHF. The CDR3 bases are TGTGCCAGCAGCTGGCTCGCTAGGAATAATTCACCCCTCCACTTT. The full variable domain, completed using reference TRBV5-5 and TRBJ1-6, is DAGVTQSPTHLIKTRGQQVTLRCSPISGHKSVSWYQQVLGQGPQFIFQYYEKEERGRGNFPDRFSARQFPNYSSELNVNALLLGDSALYLCASSWLARNNSPLHFGNGTRLTVT.